The next 6 T cell receptor beta chains were all read from a single sample in a study of radiation and T cells in renal cell carcinoma (dated by TCRdb to the early 2020s). Library prep was done by the immunoSEQ multiplex PCR assay. TCRdb re-hosts the immuneACCESS table, in-frame sequences only. Its copies lack some clones; in the studies checked, an unresolved V gene accounts for under half of them, and the cause for the rest is not known. The sample data list tens of thousands of clones, and 70% to 85% of these were observed just once. The top ten clones comprise around 6.3% of the sample. The intended sense of this specimen's time point label: baseline pretreatment blood. The treatment or condition label of this sample denotes: 15 Gy SBRT to primary tumor, nephrectomy 4 weeks later. The source was blood, collected from a patient whose treatment included radiotherapy and nephrectomy. Receptors were obtained from a man between 60 and 70 years old with renal cell carcinoma.

This clone was seen more than once but under ten times. The chain is built from TRBV7-2 and TRBJ1-1; the D gene is possibly TRBD1 (6 bases). The CDR3 sequence is 13 residues long. Germline CDR1 is SGHTA and CDR2 is FQGNSA. V shed 5 bases and J shed 5 bases, with 12 bases lying between them. The CDR3 loop is CASSHRDGTEAFF. CDR3 bases: TGTGCCAGCAGCCACAGGGACGGGACTGAAGCTTTCTTT.

The chain carries TRBV5-4 and TRBJ2-7; possibly TRBD1 for D (5 bases). This CDR3 is built from 14 residues. CDR1 SGHNT and CDR2 YYREEE come from the germline V gene (reference sequence). Trimming removed 3 bases at V and 2 bases at J, with 12 bases between. The CDR3 sequence: CASSSVVGAYEQYF. The DNA of the CDR3 is TGTGCCAGCAGCTCCGTTGTAGGGGCCTACGAGCAGTACTTC.

The chain recombines TRBV19 with TRBJ1-1, with D unresolved. This CDR3 spans 14 amino acids. CDR1 LNHDA and CDR2 SQIVND come from the germline V gene (reference sequence). Trimming pared 1 base from V and 5 bases from J, leaving 11 bases between. CDR3 DNA: TGTGCCAGTAGTATAGTGTCCCCGGGGACTGAAGCTTTCTTT. Translated, it gives CASSIVSPGTEAFF.

V gene TRBV19 combines with J gene TRBJ2-1; 9 bases are a match to TRBD2. From germline, CDR1 is LNHDA and CDR2 SQIVND (reference sequence). This CDR3 region has 15 residues. The V and J ends lost 4 bases and 0 bases, in that order; junction bases with no gene match: 1. The CDR3 DNA is TGTGCCAGTAGTAGTAGCGGGAGCTCCTACAATGAGCAGTTCTTC. This translates into CASSSSGSSYNEQFF.

This clone was observed a few times. The chain links TRBV4-1 to TRBJ2-5; unclear D gene. V lost 3 bases to trimming and J lost 6 bases, with 11 bases between them. CDR1 is MGHRA, CDR2 YSYEKL, per germline. CDR3 length: 13 amino acids. The CDR3 protein is CASSQNPVKTQYF. The CDR3 DNA sequence: TGCGCCAGCAGCCAGAACCCCGTAAAGACCCAGTACTTC.

This clone was seen more than once but under ten times. The V gene is TRBV23-1, the J gene TRBJ2-2; tentatively, D is TRBD1 (5 bases). TRBV23-1 is assigned to the ORF class and has an uncertain function. CDR3 length: 14 residues. The V end lost 5 bases, the J end lost 6 bases, and 13 bases lay between the germline ends. This CDR3 is CASSYPRVAGELFF. The DNA of the CDR3 is TGCGCCAGCAGTTATCCCAGGGTTGCCGGGGAGCTGTTTTTT.